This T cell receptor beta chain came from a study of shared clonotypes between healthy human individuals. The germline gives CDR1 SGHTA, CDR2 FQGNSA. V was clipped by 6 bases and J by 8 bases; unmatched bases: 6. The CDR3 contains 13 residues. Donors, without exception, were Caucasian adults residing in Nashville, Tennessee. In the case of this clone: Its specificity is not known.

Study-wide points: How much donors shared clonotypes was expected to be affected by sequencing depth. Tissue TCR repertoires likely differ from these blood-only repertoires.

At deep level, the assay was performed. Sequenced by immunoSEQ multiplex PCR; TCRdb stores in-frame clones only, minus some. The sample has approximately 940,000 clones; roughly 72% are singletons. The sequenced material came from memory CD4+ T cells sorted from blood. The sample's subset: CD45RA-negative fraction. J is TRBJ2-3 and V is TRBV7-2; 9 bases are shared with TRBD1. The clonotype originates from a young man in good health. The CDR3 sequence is CASRQGAEGTQYF. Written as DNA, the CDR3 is TGTGCCAGCAGACAGGGGGCGGAGGGTACGCAGTATTTT.